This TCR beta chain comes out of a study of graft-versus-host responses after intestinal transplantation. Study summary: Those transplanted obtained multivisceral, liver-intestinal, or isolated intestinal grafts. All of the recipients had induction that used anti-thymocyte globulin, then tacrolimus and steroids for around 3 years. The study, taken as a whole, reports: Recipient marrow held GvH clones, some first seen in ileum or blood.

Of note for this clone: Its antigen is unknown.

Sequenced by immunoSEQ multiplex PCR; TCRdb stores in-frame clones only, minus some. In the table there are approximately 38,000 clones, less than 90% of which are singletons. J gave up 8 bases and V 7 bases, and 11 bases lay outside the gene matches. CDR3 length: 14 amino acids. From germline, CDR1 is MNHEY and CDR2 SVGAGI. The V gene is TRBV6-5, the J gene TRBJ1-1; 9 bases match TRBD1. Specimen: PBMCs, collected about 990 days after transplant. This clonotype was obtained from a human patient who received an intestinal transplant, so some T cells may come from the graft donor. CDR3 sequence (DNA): TGTGCCAGCAACCCAAGGTTGGGACAGGGAGAAGCTTTCTTT. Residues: CASNPRLGQGEAFF.